These 8 T cell receptor beta chains were all obtained from the same sample, sequenced in a study of T cells in Graves' hyperthyroidism and ophthalmopathy. Authors of the study amplified TCR beta CDR3 regions from RNA transcripts. Using the HTBI primer set, a first-round RT-PCR was run on the TCR CDR3. TCRdb itself ran the multiplex PCR reads through MiXCR, one entry per CDR3 protein. The table includes about 530,000 distinct CDR3 sequences, roughly a sixth detected once. Material for sequencing was blood. The source of these receptors is a woman between 18 and 29 years old with Graves' ophthalmopathy.

The chain links TRBV10-2 to TRBJ1-1; D remains ambiguous. The CDR3 runs 12 residues. V was clipped by 6 bases and J by 4 bases, with 9 bases between them. Germline-derived CDR1 and CDR2 are WSHSY and SAAADI. The CDR3 sequence: CASRRQSTEAFF. CDR3 in DNA: TGCGCCAGCAGGAGGCAAAGCACTGAAGCTTTCTTT.

The chain uses TRBV20-1 and TRBJ2-7; 13 nucleotides match TRBD2. Trimming at V came to 0 bases and at J to 4 bases, leaving 3 bases not matched to a gene. The CDR3 has 15 amino acids. In germline, CDR1 is DFQATT, CDR2 SNEGSKA (reference sequence). The CDR3 DNA reads TGCAGTGCTAGAGATAGGACTAGCGGGAGTTACGAGCAGTACTTC. Residues: CSARDRTSGSYEQYF.

This clonotype has a count of ten or more. The gene calls are TRBV4-3 and TRBJ2-2; TRBD2 matches at 14 bases. J was trimmed by 0 bases and V by 5 bases; bases with no gene match: 5. This CDR3 region has 18 residues. Germline CDR1 reads LGHNA; CDR2 reads YSLEER. CDR3 amino acids: CASSSRLAGGPNTGELFF. The CDR3 coding sequence is TGCGCCAGCAGCTCCCGACTAGCGGGAGGGCCGAACACCGGGGAGCTGTTTTTT.

Ten or more counts support this clonotype. The chain employs TRBV6-6 and TRBJ2-7; D is possibly TRBD2 (6 bases). V was clipped by 0 bases and J by 0 bases, with 12 bases between them. Per germline, CDR1 MNHNY and CDR2 SVGAGI (reference sequence). CDR3 size: 16 residues. In DNA form, the CDR3 reads TGTGCCAGCAGTTACTCGGAAGGGACTGTCTCCTACGAGCAGTACTTC. Translated: CASSYSEGTVSYEQYF.

Note on this clonotype: This may come from a read error, since a much larger clone is one base off. This chain uses TRBV12-3 or TRBV12-4 with TRBJ1-6, with unresolved D. The CDR3 covers 14 residues. CDR3 in DNA: TGTGCCAGCAGTTTAAGACTGGGCGGTTCACCCCCCCACTTT. Encoded protein: CASSLRLGGSPPHF.

Many counts were recorded for this clonotype. The genes are TRBV27 and TRBJ1-1; D is possibly TRBD1 (5 bases). The CDR3 runs 14 residues. Deletions cut 5 bases from V and 3 bases from J, with 13 bases between. Germline CDR1 is MNHEY and CDR2 is SMNVEV (reference sequence). The CDR3 DNA is TGTGCCAGCAGTCATACAGGCGGATACACTGAAGCTTTCTTT. Translation: CASSHTGGYTEAFF.

This clonotype was seen many times. The gene calls are TRBV2 and TRBJ2-3, with 10 bases matching TRBD2. Germline-derived CDR1 and CDR2 are SNHLY and FYNNEI. The CDR3 extends over 15 amino acids. Germline trimming cut 11 bases from V and 1 base from J; bases unmatched to any gene: 9. CDR3 region: CALKPTSGGTDTQYF. The CDR3 DNA reads as TGTGCCCTAAAACCCACTAGCGGGGGCACAGATACGCAGTATTTT.

This clonotype appeared many times. The chain is built from TRBV27 and TRBJ2-1; TRBD2 agrees at 12 bases. Germline V gives CDR1 MNHEY, CDR2 SMNVEV (reference sequence). Losses at the gene ends were 1 base for V and 3 bases for J; bases not matched to a gene: 10. This CDR3 is built from 19 residues. CDR3 in amino acids: CASSLWSSGREGIYNEQFF. CDR3 coding DNA: TGTGCCAGCAGTTTATGGTCTAGCGGGAGGGAGGGGATCTACAATGAGCAGTTCTTC.